The rows below give T cell receptor beta chains drawn from one sample of a study of T cell responses to AZD1222 COVID-19 vaccine. TCRdb's table, derived via immunoSEQ multiplex PCR, lists solely in-frame clones and lacks some. The repertoire holds roughly 150,000 clones, with more than 85% as singletons. Sequences were derived from peripheral blood, sampled on day 0 of AZD1222 vaccination. These receptors originate from an adult in good health. Both conserved end residues are part of each CDR3. The D gene is left open where the match is weak. Clone size is shown for a subset of rows, as once, few, many or a class of expanded clone.

>NA|TRBV28|NA|TRBJ1-2
CASSSPGRLGYTF
TGTGCCAGCAGTTCCCCCGGGAGGCTTGGCTACACCTTC
>NA|TRBV29-1|NA|TRBJ2-3
CSFLLPRTATDTQYF
TGCAGCTTCCTCTTACCTCGGACAGCCACAGATACGCAGTATTTT
>NA|TRBV5-1|NA|TRBJ1-1
CASSSGTLLNTEAFF
TGCGCCAGCAGCTCCGGGACACTTCTGAACACTGAAGCTTTCTTT
>NA|TRBV28|NA|TRBJ2-1
CASKPARFGEQFF
TGTGCCAGCAAACCGGCCCGGTTTGGTGAGCAGTTCTTC
>NA|TRBV5-1|NA|TRBJ1-1
CASSLDPGRDTEAFF
TGCGCCAGCAGCTTGGACCCAGGGAGAGACACTGAAGCTTTCTTT
>NA|TRBV5-6|TRBD2|TRBJ2-1
CASSLAGMGLAAYNEQFF
TGTGCCAGCAGCTTGGCTGGGATGGGACTAGCGGCATACAATGAGCAGTTCTTC
>few|TRBV10-2|NA|TRBJ2-3
CASGPGGWGADTQYF
TGCGCCAGCGGGCCGGGCGGTTGGGGGGCAGATACGCAGTATTTT
>NA|TRBV5-1|NA|TRBJ2-7
CASSLALRDYEQYF
TGCGCCAGCAGCTTGGCCCTCCGGGACTACGAGCAGTACTTC
>NA|TRBV5-8|NA|TRBJ1-5
CASSSIGGFLQPQHF
TGTGCCAGCAGCTCAATTGGGGGCTTTCTTCAGCCCCAGCATTTT
>NA|TRBV19|NA|TRBJ2-5
CASTFSFLAGAQETQYF
TGTGCCAGTACCTTCTCTTTCTTGGCCGGGGCACAAGAGACCCAGTACTTC
>NA|TRBV6-5|NA|TRBJ1-1
CASRDWEGAEAFF
TGTGCCAGCAGAGACTGGGAAGGGGCTGAAGCTTTCTTT
>NA|TRBV28|NA|TRBJ1-5
CASSQGATYQPQHF
TGTGCCAGCAGTCAAGGTGCCACCTATCAGCCCCAGCATTTT
>NA|TRBV30|TRBD1|TRBJ1-1
CAWSVERTGEAFF
TGTGCCTGGAGTGTAGAACGGACAGGGGAGGCTTTCTTT
>few|TRBV29-1|NA|TRBJ2-6
CSVISGANVLTF
TGCAGCGTGATATCTGGGGCCAACGTCCTGACTTTC
>NA|TRBV28|TRBD1|TRBJ2-3
CASSLRDRSSTDTQYF
TGTGCCAGCAGTTTGAGGGACAGATCTAGCACAGATACGCAGTATTTT
>NA|TRBV11-3|NA|TRBJ2-1
CASSLARGQGWIGPYNEQFF
TGTGCCAGCAGCTTAGCACGCGGTCAGGGGTGGATTGGCCCCTACAATGAGCAGTTCTTC
>NA|TRBV7-3|NA|TRBJ2-6
CASSLKKAAGANVLTF
TGTGCCAGCAGCTTAAAGAAGGCAGCTGGGGCCAACGTCCTGACTTTC
>NA|TRBV28|TRBD1|TRBJ1-1
CASIIPRGQGNTEAFF
TGTGCCAGCATTATCCCCCGGGGACAGGGGAACACTGAAGCTTTCTTT
>NA|TRBV5-4|TRBD1|TRBJ2-1
CASSFGGQGAPEQFF
TGTGCCAGCAGTTTTGGTGGGCAGGGGGCGCCCGAGCAGTTCTTC
>NA|TRBV19|NA|TRBJ1-2
CASRDGANYGYTF
TGTGCCAGTAGGGACGGAGCTAACTATGGCTACACCTTC
>NA|TRBV4-1|NA|TRBJ2-7
CASSQYPPRSVGYEQYF
TGCGCCAGCAGCCAATATCCCCCCAGGTCGGTCGGCTACGAGCAGTACTTC
>NA|TRBV15|TRBD1|TRBJ1-6
CATSRWTGRDSPLHF
TGTGCCACCAGCAGATGGACAGGGAGGGATTCACCCCTCCACTTT
>NA|TRBV4-1|NA|TRBJ2-7
CASSPSKGQFTPEQYF
TGCGCCAGCAGCCCATCAAAGGGACAATTCACTCCCGAGCAGTACTTC
>NA|TRBV10-1|NA|TRBJ2-3
CASSSWLQDTQYF
TGCGCCAGCAGTAGTTGGCTTCAAGATACGCAGTATTTT
>NA|TRBV7-9|NA|TRBJ1-2
CASSLDLGYGYTF
TGTGCCAGCAGCTTAGATCTGGGGTATGGCTACACCTTC
>once|TRBV11-3|TRBD2|TRBJ2-7
CASSLGTPGGRSTSYEQYF
TGTGCCAGCAGCTTAGGCACTCCAGGCGGGAGGTCAACCTCCTACGAGCAGTACTTC
>NA|TRBV19|NA|TRBJ2-7
CASSAQAGSYEQYF
TGTGCCAGTAGTGCTCAGGCGGGCTCCTACGAGCAGTACTTC
>NA|TRBV7-2|TRBD1|TRBJ2-5
CASSLDRDSGETQYF
TGTGCCAGCAGCTTGGACAGGGATTCAGGGGAGACCCAGTACTTC
>NA|TRBV6-2/TRBV6-3|TRBD1|TRBJ1-5
CASSRQGGLQPQHF
TGTGCCAGCAGCAGACAGGGGGGACTCCAGCCCCAGCATTTT
>once|TRBV5-1|NA|TRBJ2-7
CASSLAFSGWAYEQYF
TGCGCCAGCAGCTTGGCGTTTTCAGGGTGGGCCTACGAGCAGTACTTC
>NA|TRBV28|NA|TRBJ1-2
CASSLGGWGENYGYTF
TGTGCCAGCAGTTTAGGCGGGTGGGGGGAAAACTATGGCTACACCTTC
>NA|TRBV30|NA|TRBJ2-7
CAWSPSAPGYEQYF
TGTGCCTGGAGCCCAAGCGCTCCTGGCTACGAGCAGTACTTC
>NA|TRBV4-1|NA|TRBJ1-2
CASSPVGPNPNYGYTF
TGCGCCAGCAGCCCCGTGGGTCCGAATCCTAACTATGGCTACACCTTC
>NA|TRBV7-3|NA|TRBJ2-3
CASSKGGSTDTQYF
TGTGCCAGCAGCAAGGGCGGGAGCACAGATACGCAGTATTTT
>NA|TRBV18|NA|TRBJ2-3
CASSPMLQVSTDTQYF
TGTGCCAGCTCACCCATGCTCCAGGTCAGCACAGATACGCAGTATTTT
>NA|TRBV18|TRBD1|TRBJ2-7
CASSTGTDLYEQYF
TGTGCCAGCTCCACCGGGACAGACCTCTACGAGCAGTACTTC
>NA|TRBV4-2|NA|TRBJ1-4
CASSPRAGSNEKLFF
TGTGCCAGCAGCCCCCGCGCAGGGTCTAATGAAAAACTGTTTTTT
>once|TRBV11-1|TRBD1|TRBJ2-2
CASSSGTGVYTGELFF
TGTGCCAGCAGCTCCGGGACAGGGGTCTACACCGGGGAGCTGTTTTTT
>NA|TRBV7-2|NA|TRBJ2-1
CASSLRRELNEQFF
TGTGCCAGCAGCTTAAGACGGGAGCTGAATGAGCAGTTCTTC